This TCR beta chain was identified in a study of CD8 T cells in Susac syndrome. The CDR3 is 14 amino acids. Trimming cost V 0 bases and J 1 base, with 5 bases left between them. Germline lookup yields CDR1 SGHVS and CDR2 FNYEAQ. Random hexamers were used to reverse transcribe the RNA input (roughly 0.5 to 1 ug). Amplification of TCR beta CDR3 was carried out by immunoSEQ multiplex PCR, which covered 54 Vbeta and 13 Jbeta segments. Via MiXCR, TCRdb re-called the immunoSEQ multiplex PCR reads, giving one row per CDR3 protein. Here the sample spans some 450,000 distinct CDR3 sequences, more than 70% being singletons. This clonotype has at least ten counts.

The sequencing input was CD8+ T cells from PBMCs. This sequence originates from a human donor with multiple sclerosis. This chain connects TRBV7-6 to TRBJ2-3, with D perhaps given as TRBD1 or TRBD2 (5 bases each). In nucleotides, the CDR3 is TGTGCCAGCAGCTTAGCGGGGGGCACAGATACGCAGTATTTT. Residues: CASSLAGGTDTQYF.